The 23 T cell receptor beta chains below were found in one sample sequenced in a study of T cells in localized non-small cell lung cancer. Profiling relied on immunoSEQ multiplex PCR, and the TCRdb table lists in-frame clones only, not all of them. The table includes 25,000 or so clones, about 88% detected once. The specimen comprised peripheral blood, sampled before any cancer treatment. These receptors came from a female donor of 60 years or more with stage I lung adenocarcinoma.

V usage is TRBV7-9 and J usage is TRBJ2-2; D ambiguous. The CDR3 consists of 15 residues. CDR1 and CDR2 (germline): SEHNR, FQNEAQ (reference sequence). The V and J ends lost 3 bases and 7 bases respectively, with 15 bases between them. The CDR3 is CASSLETAQNGELFF. CDR3 bases: TGTGCCAGCAGCTTGGAGACCGCCCAGAACGGGGAGCTGTTTTTT.

The chain joins TRBV4-1 to TRBJ1-4, with D possibly being TRBD1 (5 bases). Per the germline V gene, CDR1 is MGHRA and CDR2 is YSYEKL. The CDR3 consists of 15 residues. Trimming left V 4 bases short and J 6 bases short, with 15 bases between. CDR3 loop: CASSPGTRGDEKLFF. CDR3 nucleotide sequence: TGCGCCAGCAGCCCCGGGACCCGAGGGGATGAAAAACTGTTTTTT.

The chain links TRBV11-2 to TRBJ1-1, with D possibly being TRBD1 (6 bases). V was cut by 5 bases and J by 1 base, with 8 bases left in between. Germline CDR1 SGHAT, CDR2 FQNNGV. This CDR3 is built from 13 residues. The CDR3 coding sequence is TGTGCCAGCAGCCTGACAGGGAACACTGAAGCTTTCTTT. This translates into CASSLTGNTEAFF. The whole variable domain, remainder taken from reference TRBV11-2 and TRBJ1-1, is EAGVAQSPRYKIIEKRQSVAFWCNPISGHATLYWYQQILGQGPKLLIQFQNNGVVDDSQLPKDRFSAERLKGVDSTLKIQPAKLEDSAVYLCASSLTGNTEAFFGQGTRLTVV.

The CDR3 region has the DNA TGCGCCAGCAGCTTGGTTGGACAGGGGGCTTCTGGGGCCAACGTCCTGACTTTC. Its translation: CASSLVGQGASGANVLTF. The chain combines TRBV5-1 with TRBJ2-6, with 11 bases identical to TRBD1. Per germline, CDR1 SGHRS and CDR2 YFSETQ. The junction had 3 bases not matched to a gene; V was cut back by 0 bases and J by 1 base. This CDR3 is 18 amino acids long.

The CDR3 here is CASSLGVGQGRANYGYTF. The CDR3 DNA reads as TGTGCCAGCAGTCTCGGGGTGGGACAGGGGAGAGCTAACTATGGCTACACCTTC. The chain carries TRBV6-8 and TRBJ1-2; 10 bases align to TRBD1. CDR3 length: 18 amino acids. With V trimmed by 5 bases and J by 0 bases, 12 bases remained unmatched. CDR1 and CDR2 from the germline V gene are MNHGY and SAAAGT.

In regard to this clone: Germline and junction disagree at one end, which may indicate a read error. CDR3 sequence reads: CVWRTAHPEVVSGNTIYF. The CDR3 DNA is TGTGTCTGGAGGACAGCACATCCAGAAGTGGTTTCTGGAAACACCATATATTTT. J is TRBJ1-3 and V is TRBV30; D is perhaps TRBD1 (6 bases). This CDR3 has 18 residues. The V gene's germline CDR1 is GTSNPN and CDR2 SVGIG (reference sequence).

This sequence joins TRBV30 and TRBJ2-5; D unresolved. The CDR3 runs to 13 residues. In germline, CDR1 is GTSNPN, CDR2 SVGIG (reference sequence). V was clipped by 2 bases and J by 1 base, with 8 bases between them. CDR3 coding DNA: TGTGCCTGGAGTAACTCGGGCCAAGAGACCCAGTACTTC. It codes for CAWSNSGQETQYF. The full variable domain, with the rest looked up from reference TRBV30 and TRBJ2-5, is SQTIHQWPATLVQPVGSPLSLECTVEGTSNPNLYWYRQAAGRGLQLLFYSVGIGQISSEVPQNLSASRPQDRQFILSSKKLLLSDSGFYLCAWSNSGQETQYFGPGTRLLVL.

V and J are TRBV6-5 and TRBJ2-6; D is unclear. Germline V lookup: CDR1 MNHEY, CDR2 SVGAGI. The CDR3 runs to 16 residues. V dropped 0 bases and J dropped 4 bases, with 10 bases sitting between them. The CDR3 coding sequence is TGTGCCAGCAGTTACTCGACCGGGTTGGGGGCCAACGTCCTGACTTTC. Translating it yields CASSYSTGLGANVLTF.

V and J are TRBV7-3 and TRBJ1-1; perhaps TRBD1 as D (5 bases). Between the trimmed V and J ends, which lost 1 base and 6 bases, there was a span of 12 bases. CDR1 is SGHTA and CDR2 is FQGTGA in the germline V gene. The CDR3 extends over 14 amino acids. The CDR3 loop reads CASSLNRGTSEAFF. The CDR3, as DNA: TGTGCCAGCAGCTTAAATAGGGGAACCTCTGAAGCTTTCTTT.

The chain employs TRBV30 and TRBJ2-1, with unresolved D. The CDR3 contains 11 residues. The germline CDR1 and CDR2 sequences are GTSNPN and SVGIG (reference sequence). V lost 2 bases and J lost 5, with 4 bases in between. The CDR3 sequence: CAWSKDNEQFF. The CDR3 bases are TGTGCCTGGAGTAAGGACAATGAGCAGTTCTTC.

CDR3 coding DNA: TGTGCCAGCACAAGGACGCAGGCCTACGAGCAGTACTTC. It specifies CASTRTQAYEQYF. The chain combines TRBV5-4 with TRBJ2-7, with unresolved D. Trimming took off 6 bases at V and 2 bases at J, with 12 bases between the two ends. This CDR3 has 13 residues. Germline V CDR1 and CDR2: SGHNT, YYREEE (reference sequence).

This clone appeared a single time. The chain employs TRBV28 and TRBJ1-5, with D possibly TRBD1 on 5 matching bases. This CDR3 is 15 amino acids long. Trimming took 8 bases from V and 4 from J, leaving 18 bases between them. Per germline, CDR1 MDHEN and CDR2 SYDVKM. CDR3 sequence reads: CASVTGGAKNQPQHF. DNA of the CDR3: TGTGCCAGCGTAACAGGTGGGGCAAAGAATCAGCCCCAGCATTTT.

V gene TRBV7-6 combines with J gene TRBJ2-7; TRBD1 or TRBD2 may be the D gene (5 bases each). CDR3 size: 17 residues. V was pared by 1 base and J by 1 base, with 17 bases between. Germline V lookup: CDR1 SGHVS, CDR2 FNYEAQ. Here the CDR3 reads CASSLGPTGTASYEQYF. The DNA of the CDR3 is TGTGCCAGCAGCTTAGGCCCAACCGGGACGGCTTCCTACGAGCAGTACTTC.

The rearrangement uses TRBV6-1 and TRBJ1-4; D remains unclear. The CDR3 has 16 residues. V was trimmed by 3 bases and J by 0 bases, leaving 11 bases between them. Germline CDR1 MNHNS, CDR2 SASEGT. DNA of the CDR3: TGTGCCAGCAGTGATCCGTGGGTAACAACTAATGAAAAACTGTTTTTT. Encoded protein: CASSDPWVTTNEKLFF.

In its sample, this clone was seen once. This chain links TRBV11-2 with TRBJ1-1; D is perhaps TRBD1 (5 bases). Per the germline V gene, CDR1 is SGHAT and CDR2 is FQNNGV. The CDR3 runs to 13 residues. The germline V and J ends were trimmed by 5 bases and 10 bases, with 17 bases remaining between them. CDR3 in amino acids: CASSPAAGKGAFF. CDR3 DNA sequence: TGTGCCAGCAGCCCCGCCGCAGGGAAAGGAGCTTTCTTT.

This clone appeared a single time. This chain links TRBV5-5 with TRBJ1-2, with 9 bases that match TRBD1. V was clipped by 5 bases and J by 4 bases; unmatched bases: 12. CDR3 length: 16 amino acids. Looked up from germline, CDR1 is SGHKS and CDR2 is YYEKEE (reference sequence). The CDR3 spells CASSGDRALFRYGYTF. CDR3 in DNA: TGTGCCAGCAGTGGGGACAGGGCCCTCTTTCGCTATGGCTACACCTTC.

CDR3 in amino acids: CASTPGTDTQYF. CDR3 sequence (DNA): TGTGCCTCCACGCCGGGCACAGATACGCAGTATTTT. V and J are TRBV25-1 and TRBJ2-3; D is unclear. Trimming pared 11 bases from V and 1 base from J, leaving 10 bases between. Germline V gene sequence: CDR1 MGHDK, CDR2 SYGVNS. The CDR3 totals 12 residues.

The gene calls are TRBV5-4 and TRBJ2-3, with 15 bases that match TRBD2. Trimming at V came to 0 bases and at J to 10 bases, leaving 6 bases not matched to a gene. Germline assignment: CDR1 SGHNT and CDR2 YYREEE (reference sequence). The CDR3 totals 16 residues. CDR3 sequence: CASSLGTSGRGVPQYF. The CDR3 nucleotides are TGTGCCAGCAGCTTGGGGACTAGCGGGAGGGGGGTCCCGCAGTATTTT.

The chain links TRBV21-1 to TRBJ1-2; TRBD1 is taken as the D call from the table, unchecked against the DNA. TRBV21-1 represents a pseudogene. CDR3 length: 15 residues. CDR3 DNA sequence: TGTGCCAGCAGCAGCCCCGGGACAGTCAACTATGGCTACACCTTC. Translated: CASSSPGTVNYGYTF.

The chain uses TRBV7-9 and TRBJ1-4; no definite D call. The germline CDR1 and CDR2 sequences are SEHNR and FQNEAQ (reference sequence). V was cut by 5 bases and J by 5 bases, with 12 bases left in between. This CDR3 is 14 amino acids long. CDR3 DNA sequence: TGTGCCAGCAGCCCTCCCGGGAGGAATGAAAAACTGTTTTTT. Translation gives CASSPPGRNEKLFF.

The chain joins TRBV11-3 to TRBJ2-1; possibly TRBD1 or TRBD2 for D (5 bases each). V lost 0 bases and J 9 bases, leaving 15 bases between the germline ends. The CDR3 is 15 residues long. The V gene's germline CDR1 is SGHNT and CDR2 YENEEA. This CDR3 reads CASSLEGVQLGEQFF. DNA for the CDR3: TGTGCCAGCAGCTTAGAGGGGGTTCAGCTAGGTGAGCAGTTCTTC.

The chain joins TRBV4-1 to TRBJ2-7, with D hard to call. CDR1 MGHRA and CDR2 YSYEKL come from the germline V gene. V dropped 4 bases and J dropped 9 bases, with 16 bases sitting between them. This CDR3 region has 13 residues. CDR3 sequence (DNA): TGCGCCAGCAGCCCAGATTCGCCCAGCTTGCAGTACTTC. Encoded protein: CASSPDSPSLQYF.

The V and J genes are TRBV10-3 and TRBJ2-1; D unclear. Trimming removed 5 bases at V and 5 bases at J, with 10 bases between. This CDR3 region has 13 residues. Germline-derived CDR1 and CDR2 are ENHRY and SYGVKD. The CDR3 DNA is TGTGCCATCAGTTCCGGCGGAAACAATGAGCAGTTCTTC. Residues: CAISSGGNNEQFF.